This entry describes one T cell receptor (beta chain). The antigen is undetermined. This specimen comes from a study of T cells in localized non-small cell lung cancer. The study, taken as a whole, reports: Uninvolved nearby lung showed the greatest T cell clonality, exceeding that found in tumor.

Sequenced by immunoSEQ multiplex PCR; TCRdb stores in-frame clones only, minus some. The sample records 25,000 to 30,000 clones, about 80% being singletons. The germline V gene encodes CDR1 MDHEN and CDR2 SYDVKM. The CDR3 length is 15 residues. V lost 5 bases, J lost 2 bases, and 6 bases stayed unmatched. This specimen was peripheral blood mononuclear cells, taken before any cancer treatment. This sequence was found in a man aged 40 to 69 with stage III lung adenocarcinoma. The chain carries TRBV28 and TRBJ2-3, with 8 positions matching TRBD2. The CDR3 loop is CASSLSGAYTDTQYF. The CDR3 DNA is TGTGCCAGCAGTCTTAGCGGGGCCTACACAGATACGCAGTATTTT.